The text below deals with one T cell receptor beta chain. Its antigen is currently not known. Per-base quality was not reported, and no clone a single base away is much larger than it. Cut back by 4 bases and 4 bases, the V and J ends lie 10 bases apart. According to the germline V gene, CDR1 reads MDHEN and CDR2 reads SYDVKM. Including cysteine and phenylalanine, the CDR3 has 13 amino acids. Of all the DNA, just the CDR3 is kept, 39 bases in frame from base 1. This sample stems from a study of graft-versus-host responses after intestinal transplantation (dated by TCRdb to about 2021). As for the study more broadly: Recipients received multivisceral, liver-intestinal, or isolated intestinal transplants. Every recipient was given anti-thymocyte globulin induction, followed by roughly 3 years of maintenance tacrolimus and steroids. Bulk TCR-beta CDR3 sequencing was used to track graft-versus-host and host-versus-graft alloreactive T cell clones in the graft, circulation and bone marrow after intestinal transplantation. To identify alloreactive clones, pre-transplant mixed lymphocyte reaction products were sequenced and then compared with unstimulated pre-transplant donor and recipient T cells. A cohort of under 30 intestinal transplant recipients, including one retransplant, was enrolled, and a few patients lacking pretransplant specimens were excluded. Donor T cell macrochimerism was defined as a peak of at least 4% donor T cells among recipient peripheral blood mononuclear cells. Instead of going to the commercial service, samples from a few later patients were sequenced in-house on an Illumina MiSeq and processed with MiXCR. Study-wide findings and limitations: The conclusions were limited by the relatively low number and heterogeneity of the intestinal transplant patients. GvH clones were found in recipient bone marrow, and some of the GvH clones appeared earlier in ileal mucosa or blood, which is consistent with an intestinal mucosal origin. Peak levels of circulating GvH clones were associated with declines in HvG clones early after transplant. In patients with donor T cell macrochimerism, the allografts had high GvH to HvG T cell clonal ratios.

The library was built by means of the immunoSEQ multiplex PCR assay. In most patients, genomic DNA was isolated using the Qiagen DNeasy Blood and Tissue Kit and sent frozen to Adaptive Biotechnologies for TCR sequencing. For most patients, genomic DNA was subjected to high-throughput TCR-beta CDR3 sequencing by Adaptive Biotechnologies. From the authors' description of their analysis: Adaptive's ImmunoSEQ software was the source of the TCR sequencing data for 18 patients, while a few other patients were processed with MiXCR and VDJtools. CD4 versus CD8 sorting errors were corrected by removing sequences found in both subsets at a frequency ratio below 5:1. CDR3 nucleotide sequences shared by donor and recipient were removed because the origin of these sequences could not be assigned. To count as alloreactive, a clone needed at least 2-fold expansion over unstimulated cells and a minimum CFSE-low frequency of 0.002% (template counts) or 0.001% (read counts). Clones detected in sequenced pre-transplant spleen, lymph node, or MLR CFSE-low populations of the donor or recipient were defined as mappable. The cumulative frequency of alloreactive clones was calculated as a percentage of all sequences, weighted by copy number. The table comes from immuneACCESS by way of TCRdb, which keeps in-frame sequences with V and J called. Part of the clones is missing from these tables; in studies checked, under half for an unresolved V gene and the rest for unknown reasons. V, J and clone size were drawn from that table, and D and trimming were deduced from the DNA. The sample table holds more than 80,000 clones, of which around 90% were seen once. The top ten clonotypes cover approximately 0.34% of the sample.

What the time point label conveys for this sample: cells obtained before transplantation from donor or recipient. CD3+CD4+ and CD3+CD8+ populations were FACS-sorted from unstimulated pre-transplant donor and recipient cells taken from spleen or lymph nodes. This TCR came from a human donor who received an intestinal transplant. The sequencing here drew on unstimulated CD4+ T cells sorted from spleen or lymph node cells, taken before intestinal transplant. The chain uses TRBV28 and TRBJ1-2, with the identity of the D gene unclear. In nucleotide form, the sequence is TGTGCCAGCAGTTCCCAGGTTGCCTATGGCTACACCTTC. This gives the protein CASSSQVAYGYTF.